These T cell receptor beta chains were read from a single sample in a study of CXCR3-negative and CXCR3-positive naive CD8 T cells. TCRdb reprocessed the 5' RACE reads, keeping one entry per CDR3 protein, no DNA. Found here are 70,000 to 95,000 distinct CDR3 sequences; the top ten clones hold approximately 1.5%. Sequenced: naive CXCR3- CD8+ T cells from blood. The receptors derive from a human donor in good health. Some clones in this sample may be carry-over from other donors' samples. Each CDR3 is given with its conserved first and last residue.

J: TRBJ2-3
V: TRBV9
CDR3: CASSETGTSGVTDTQYF

J: TRBJ2-7
V: TRBV3-1
CDR3: CASSRIQGSEQYF

J: TRBJ2-7
V: TRBV21-1
CDR3: CASSRGLAGGLYEQYF

J: TRBJ2-7
V: TRBV29-1
CDR3: CSVGYRDQGEQYF

J: TRBJ2-1
V: TRBV10-3
CDR3: CAISESRGTSSEEQFF

J: TRBJ2-3
V: TRBV19
CDR3: CASSMIRGSDTQYF

J: TRBJ2-3
V: TRBV7-9
CDR3: CASSLVFRTSGWTDTQYF

J: TRBJ1-1
V: TRBV7-9
CDR3: CASSAQQGMNTEAFF

J: TRBJ2-3
V: TRBV29-1
CDR3: CSVEGLAGGSGEDTQYF

J: TRBJ1-5
V: TRBV7-9
CDR3: CASSFGQGEQPQHF

J: TRBJ2-3
V: TRBV7-9
CDR3: CASSLVGTGADTQYF

J: TRBJ2-1
V: TRBV29-1
CDR3: CSVYEGVADNEQFF

J: TRBJ2-3
V: TRBV5-4
CDR3: CASSPPEGVDPSTDTQYF

J: TRBJ1-5
V: TRBV20-1
CDR3: CSARDGGQGAWSNQPQHF

J: TRBJ2-3
V: TRBV28
CDR3: CASSYQGSTDTQYF

J: TRBJ2-1
V: TRBV5-6
CDR3: CASSWEQGEQFF

J: TRBJ2-1
V: TRBV25-1
CDR3: CASSDISEGRYNEQLF

J: TRBJ1-6
V: TRBV13
CDR3: CASSPGLSVPLHF

J: TRBJ2-1
V: TRBV12-3/TRBV12-4
CDR3: CASTPTENNEQFF